The 13 T cell receptor beta chains below come from one sample, sequenced in a study of spatial heterogeneity in lung cancer. TCRdb fed the 5' RACE reads into MiXCR, producing one record per CDR3 protein. The sample holds about 120,000 distinct CDR3 sequences, 11% seen once. Stated time point: blood at routine non-recurrence follow-up after resection. The material sequenced was PBMCs, taken at follow-up. These receptors all come from a female donor with early-stage non-small cell lung cancer.

This clonotype was counted between two and nine times. The V gene is TRBV20-1, the J gene TRBJ2-3, with a tentative D call TRBD2 (6 bases). This CDR3 comprises 13 residues. V gave up 5 bases and J gave up 4 bases, with 13 bases separating them. CDR1 and CDR2 from the germline V gene are DFQATT and SNEGSKA (reference sequence). CDR3 bases: TGCAGTGCTCCGGGAGAAGGGGCAGATACGCAGTATTTT. It is translated as CSAPGEGADTQYF.

This CDR3 is CASSLDGQDTDTQYF. Here the CDR3 DNA reads TGTGCCAGCAGCTTAGACGGACAGGACACAGATACGCAGTATTTT. J is TRBJ2-3 and V is TRBV11-2; the match to TRBD1 covers 7 bases. The length of the CDR3 is 15 residues. Losses at the gene ends were 0 bases for V and 2 bases for J; bases not matched to a gene: 2. Germline values: CDR1 SGHAT, CDR2 FQNNGV.

This clonotype was counted between two and nine times. The CDR3 sequence is CASSENGRIPSYNEQFF. In DNA form, the CDR3 reads TGTGCCAGCAGTGAGAATGGGAGGATTCCCTCCTACAATGAGCAGTTCTTC. The V gene is TRBV6-1, the J gene TRBJ2-1; a possible D gene is TRBD2 (6 bases). Trimming stripped 3 bases from V and 0 bases from J, with 15 bases between. Looked up from germline, CDR1 is MNHNS and CDR2 is SASEGT. The CDR3 contains 17 residues.

The chain links TRBV28 to TRBJ2-1; 13 nucleotides line up with TRBD2. CDR1 is MDHEN, CDR2 SYDVKM, per germline. Germline trimming cut 2 bases from V and 8 bases from J; bases unmatched to any gene: 6. The length of the CDR3 is 16 residues. CDR3: CASSLLTSGRAHEQFF. As DNA, the CDR3 is TGTGCCAGCAGTTTACTCACTAGCGGGAGGGCCCATGAGCAGTTCTTC.

This chain joins TRBV20-1 and TRBJ1-5, with 7 bases matching TRBD1. The length of the CDR3 is 15 residues. CDR1 is DFQATT and CDR2 is SNEGSKA in the germline V gene (reference sequence). Germline trimming cut 1 base from V and 5 bases from J; bases unmatched to any gene: 8. In DNA form, the CDR3 reads TGCAGTGCTAGAGGGCGGGGACAGCTTCATCAGCCCCAGCATTTT. The encoded protein is CSARGRGQLHQPQHF.

The table lists this clonotype with many counts. The CDR3 DNA sequence: TGTGCCAGCAGCTCGGGGACAGGGCCCTACGAGCAGTACTTC. Protein product: CASSSGTGPYEQYF. J is TRBJ2-7 and V is TRBV7-3; 9 bases line up with TRBD1. The germline V gene encodes CDR1 SGHTA and CDR2 FQGTGA. CDR3 length: 14 amino acids. The ends lost 4 bases at V and 2 bases at J; junction bases unmatched: 3.

The chain uses TRBV4-2 and TRBJ2-4; D is perhaps TRBD2 (6 bases). CDR3 length: 18 residues. V lost 0 bases and J lost 0, with 15 bases in between. In germline, CDR1 is LGHNA, CDR2 YNFKEQ. The CDR3 nucleotides read TGTGCCAGCAGCCAAGACACCCGGAGGGCTGGAGCCAAAAACATTCAGTACTTC. It yields the protein CASSQDTRRAGAKNIQYF.

CDR3 loop: CASSQDRGRKGFGYTF. The CDR3 DNA follows: TGTGCCAGCAGTCAGGACAGGGGGCGGAAAGGTTTTGGCTACACCTTC. The chain carries TRBV27 and TRBJ1-2; 11 nucleotides line up with TRBD1. Trimming at V came to 5 bases and at J to 7 bases, leaving 12 bases not matched to a gene. Germline V lookup: CDR1 MNHEY, CDR2 SMNVEV (reference sequence). The CDR3 totals 16 residues.

This chain connects TRBV10-3 to TRBJ1-4; 7 nucleotides match TRBD1. The CDR3 sequence is 14 residues long. Germline CDR1 and CDR2: ENHRY and SYGVKD. Trimming removed 5 bases from V and 6 bases from J; junction bases left unmatched: 6. The CDR3 reads CAISSGQSHEKLFF. CDR3 DNA: TGTGCCATCAGTTCGGGACAGTCTCATGAAAAACTGTTTTTT.

Only a few counts were recorded for this clonotype. This rearrangement joins TRBV27 to TRBJ1-6, with TRBD1 matching over 9 bases. The germline V gene has CDR1 MNHEY and CDR2 SMNVEV (reference sequence). V lost 3 bases and J lost 7; bases outside the gene matches: 4. The CDR3 sequence is 15 residues long. CDR3 DNA: TGTGCCAGCAGTTTGGGACAGGGTACCAATTCACCCCTCCACTTT. Amino acids: CASSLGQGTNSPLHF.

This clonotype was seen repeatedly, ten times or more. This chain joins TRBV7-9 and TRBJ1-2, with D unclear. CDR1 is SEHNR and CDR2 is FQNEAQ in the germline V gene (reference sequence). Deletions cut 6 bases from V and 0 bases from J, with 8 bases between. CDR3 length: 13 residues. CDR3: CASRSEANYGYTF. For the CDR3, the DNA is TGTGCCAGCAGATCAGAAGCTAACTATGGCTACACCTTC.

This clonotype showed up just once. The V and J genes are TRBV20-1 and TRBJ1-1; maybe TRBD1 (5 bases). CDR1 DFQATT and CDR2 SNEGSKA come from the germline V gene (reference sequence). Trimming left V 0 bases short and J 8 bases short, with 16 bases between. The CDR3 extends over 14 amino acids. The DNA for the CDR3 is TGCAGTGCTAGAGATCGTTACAGGTCGAAAGAAGCTTTCTTT. Translating gives CSARDRYRSKEAFF.

This clonotype was found many times. The genes are TRBV18 and TRBJ2-1; possibly TRBD1 for D (6 bases). Germline V gene sequence: CDR1 KGHSH, CDR2 LQKENI. This CDR3 has 14 residues. With 6 bases removed from V and 8 bases from J, the gap between germline ends came to 17 bases. In nucleotides, the CDR3 is TGTGCCAGCTCGCCCTCCACAGGGTTCGATGAGCAGTTCTTC. Translating it yields CASSPSTGFDEQFF. Supplemented by reference TRBV18 and TRBJ2-1, the full variable domain reads NAGVMQNPRHLVRRRGQEARLRCSPMKGHSHVYWYRQLPEEGLKFMVYLQKENIIDESGMPKERFSAEFPKEGPSILRIQQVVRGDSAAYFCASSPSTGFDEQFFGPGTRLTVL.